These 21 T cell receptor beta chains were sequenced from one sample in a study of cytomegalovirus exposure and HLA in healthy donors. The study ran its PCR with 60 Vbeta and 13 Jbeta primers. Libraries were prepared by immunoSEQ multiplex PCR; TCRdb keeps only in-frame clonotypes and omits some of them. The table has just over 150,000 clones, roughly 85% seen once. Sequencing was performed on PBMCs. These TCRs come from a woman aged 18-30 years in good health and CMV-seronegative.

This clone was counted ten times or more. V usage is TRBV11-2 and J usage is TRBJ2-2; 9 bases line up with TRBD1. The CDR3 has 16 residues. V was clipped by 3 bases and J by 5 bases; unmatched bases: 7. Germline assignment: CDR1 SGHAT and CDR2 FQNNGV. The CDR3 nucleotides read TGTGCCAGCAGCTTCCTCGGGACAGGGACGACCGGGGAGCTGTTTTTT. Translating it yields CASSFLGTGTTGELFF.

This clone was seen a single time. This rearrangement joins TRBV27 to TRBJ2-5; 8 bases align to TRBD2. Trimming cost V 3 bases and J 4 bases; bases outside gene matches: 4. In germline, CDR1 is MNHEY, CDR2 SMNVEV (reference sequence). This CDR3 spans 14 amino acids. The CDR3 nucleotides are TGTGCCAGCAGTTTCGGGGGGGCCTTAGAGACCCAGTACTTC. Its translation: CASSFGGALETQYF.

This chain connects TRBV7-2 to TRBJ2-1, with TRBD2 matching over 8 bases. The V segment lost 6 bases and the J segment 0 bases; nucleotides outside the gene matches: 4. The length of the CDR3 is 15 residues. In germline, CDR1 is SGHTA, CDR2 FQGNSA. CDR3 bases: TGTGCCAGCAGGGCAAGCGGGGGCTCCTACAATGAGCAGTTCTTC. It specifies CASRASGGSYNEQFF.

The DNA of the CDR3 is TGTGCCACCAGCAGAGATGGCCGAGGTTCCACCGGGGAGCTGTTTTTT. Translation: CATSRDGRGSTGELFF. V usage is TRBV15 and J usage is TRBJ2-2; D unresolved. Germline V CDR1 and CDR2: LNHNV, YYDKDF (reference sequence). V lost 0 bases and J lost 4, with 12 bases in between. CDR3 length: 16 residues.

The CDR3 loop reads CASRSSGFYDGYTF. The DNA of the CDR3 is TGTGCCAGCAGGTCGTCGGGATTTTATGATGGCTACACCTTC. V and J are TRBV2 and TRBJ1-2; D call uncertain. This CDR3 contains 14 residues. The V end was cut by 6 bases, the J end by 6 bases, with 17 bases between. Germline V CDR1 and CDR2: SNHLY, FYNNEI.

V is TRBV6-5 and J is TRBJ2-7; perhaps TRBD1 as D (6 bases). The germline V gene encodes CDR1 MNHEY and CDR2 SVGAGI. CDR3 length: 12 residues. Trimming took off 5 bases at V and 6 bases at J, with 11 bases between the two ends. This CDR3 reads CASSGRGGEQYF. DNA of the CDR3: TGTGCCAGCAGTGGCAGGGGCGGCGAGCAGTACTTC.

This clone was seen once. This chain uses TRBV5-8 with TRBJ2-5; D is possibly TRBD2 (5 bases). The closer fit of TRBJ2-7 to the DNA end suggests the J call may be wrong. This CDR3 comprises 13 residues. CDR1 and CDR2 (germline): SGHTS, YDEGEE. CDR3 DNA sequence: TGTGCCAGCAGCTTGGGGCGGGTCTACGAGCAGTACTTC. Translating gives CASSLGRVYEQYF.

J is TRBJ1-5 and V is TRBV18; D is perhaps TRBD1 (5 bases). The CDR3 is made up of 13 amino acids. V gave up 6 bases and J gave up 6 bases, with 12 bases separating them. Per germline, CDR1 KGHSH and CDR2 LQKENI. The CDR3 DNA reads as TGTGCCAGCTCGCGGGACCGACTTCAGCCCCAGCATTTT. The encoded protein is CASSRDRLQPQHF.

The chain couples TRBV29-1 to TRBJ2-7, with 7 bases aligning to TRBD2. Germline V gives CDR1 SQVTM, CDR2 ANQGSEA. The CDR3 extends over 12 amino acids. V was clipped by 0 bases and J by 10 bases; unmatched bases: 6. The CDR3 region is CSVEDVTGGQYF. The CDR3 bases are TGCAGCGTTGAAGATGTGACGGGGGGTCAGTACTTC.

The chain links TRBV7-9 to TRBJ1-1; D unresolved. V was shortened by 5 bases and J by 0 bases, with 10 bases between the two germline ends. The germline CDR1 and CDR2 sequences are SEHNR and FQNEAQ (reference sequence). The CDR3 runs to 14 residues. The CDR3 loop is CASSPGRLNTEAFF. CDR3 sequence (DNA): TGTGCCAGCAGCCCCGGGAGATTGAACACTGAAGCTTTCTTT.

The V call is TRBV28, the J call TRBJ1-6; the D gene is possibly TRBD1 (5 bases). This CDR3 has 13 amino acids. Germline V lookup: CDR1 MDHEN, CDR2 SYDVKM. V was shortened by 5 bases and J by 15 bases, with 17 bases between the two germline ends. The CDR3 region is CASSMIRDSLLHF. DNA of the CDR3: TGTGCCAGCAGTATGATCCGGGACTCTCTCCTCCACTTT.

The gene calls are TRBV5-4 and TRBJ2-7, with 11 bases fitting TRBD2. The V gene end was trimmed by 5 bases and the J gene end by 6 bases; junction bases not matched to a gene: 19. The CDR3 runs 18 residues. The germline gives CDR1 SGHNT, CDR2 YYREEE (reference sequence). CDR3 nucleotide sequence: TGTGCCAGCAGACGCTGGGGTAGCGGGGGGGTCCGTCTGGGCGAGCAGTACTTC. This translates into CASRRWGSGGVRLGEQYF.

The J gene is TRBJ2-5, the V gene TRBV19; 12 positions match TRBD2. CDR1 LNHDA and CDR2 SQIVND come from the germline V gene (reference sequence). V dropped 3 bases and J dropped 2; count of bases not matched to a gene: 1. This CDR3 is built from 15 residues. CDR3 coding DNA: TGTGCCAGTAGTATTACTAGCGGGGGGCAAGAGACCCAGTACTTC. Amino acid sequence: CASSITSGGQETQYF.

The CDR3 nucleotides are TGCGCCAGCAGCCAAGAGGGCAGAAATAGCAATCAGCCCCAGCATTTT. Residues: CASSQEGRNSNQPQHF. J is TRBJ1-5 and V is TRBV4-1; D not certain. The CDR3 length is 16 residues. The V end was cut by 0 bases, the J end by 0 bases, with 9 bases between. CDR1 and CDR2 from the germline V gene are MGHRA and YSYEKL.

The chain has TRBV2 and TRBJ2-7, with 8 bases fitting TRBD1. The V and J ends lost 8 bases and 3 bases, in that order; junction bases with no gene match: 12. CDR3 length equals 15 residues. CDR1 SNHLY and CDR2 FYNNEI come from the germline V gene. The CDR3: CASHRGQGKLYEQYF. CDR3 coding DNA: TGTGCCAGCCACCGCGGACAGGGTAAACTCTACGAGCAGTACTTC.

J is TRBJ2-5 and V is TRBV6-5, with D unresolved. The assigned J gene may be wrong: the sequence end matches TRBJ2-7 better. The CDR3 has 12 residues. CDR1 and CDR2 from the germline V gene are MNHEY and SVGAGI. CDR3 amino acids: CASMGTTYEQYF. For the CDR3, the DNA is TGTGCCAGTATGGGCACCACCTACGAGCAGTACTTC.

The chain employs TRBV30 and TRBJ1-5; 10 bases align to TRBD1. The length of the CDR3 is 15 residues. With V trimmed by 1 base and J by 2 bases, 2 bases remained unmatched. CDR1 is GTSNPN and CDR2 is SVGIG in the germline V gene (reference sequence). The DNA for the CDR3 is TGTGCCTGGAGTGCCGGGACAGGGGGCAATCAGCCCCAGCATTTT. It translates to CAWSAGTGGNQPQHF. Complete variable domain (other parts from reference TRBV30 and TRBJ1-5): SQTIHQWPATLVQPVGSPLSLECTVEGTSNPNLYWYRQAAGRGLQLLFYSVGIGQISSEVPQNLSASRPQDRQFILSSKKLLLSDSGFYLCAWSAGTGGNQPQHFGDGTRLSIL.

This chain connects TRBV28 to TRBJ1-6; D perhaps matches TRBD1 (6 bases). The germline gives CDR1 MDHEN, CDR2 SYDVKM. The CDR3 runs 14 residues. V lost 7 bases and J 7 bases, leaving 14 bases between the germline ends. Here the CDR3 DNA reads TGTGCCAGCAAGGAACAGGGACCAAATTCACCCCTCCACTTT. Protein: CASKEQGPNSPLHF.

The J gene is TRBJ2-1, the V gene TRBV5-1; 7 bases match TRBD2. V gave up 3 bases and J gave up 3 bases; unmatched junction bases: 6. The CDR3 consists of 15 residues. Germline V lookup: CDR1 SGHRS, CDR2 YFSETQ. The CDR3 spells CASSSWLAVYNEQFF. The CDR3 DNA follows: TGCGCCAGCAGCTCTTGGCTAGCGGTCTACAATGAGCAGTTCTTC. The complete variable domain, with remaining parts taken from reference TRBV5-1 and TRBJ2-1, reads KAGVTQTPRYLIKTRGQQVTLSCSPISGHRSVSWYQQTPGQGLQFLFEYFSETQRNKGNFPGRFSGRQFSNSRSEMNVSTLELGDSALYLCASSSWLAVYNEQFFGPGTRLTVL.

The chain has TRBV5-3 and TRBJ1-1; 7 bases are a match to TRBD1. TRBV5-3 is an ORF; its function is uncertain. The CDR3 totals 14 residues. Unmatched junction bases numbered 4, after V lost 4 bases and J lost 1 base. As DNA, the CDR3 is TGTGCCAGAAGCATAGGGACAGAGAACACTGAAGCTTTCTTT. Amino acid sequence: CARSIGTENTEAFF.

The genes are TRBV10-3 and TRBJ2-7; D perhaps matches TRBD1 (5 bases). CDR3 length equals 18 residues. Trimming pared 3 bases from V and 6 bases from J, leaving 27 bases between. Per germline, CDR1 ENHRY and CDR2 SYGVKD. CDR3 DNA: TGTGCCATCAGTGACTACGATCGCAGGGAATGGGGTTGGGTCGAGCAGTACTTC. Its protein product is CAISDYDRREWGWVEQYF.